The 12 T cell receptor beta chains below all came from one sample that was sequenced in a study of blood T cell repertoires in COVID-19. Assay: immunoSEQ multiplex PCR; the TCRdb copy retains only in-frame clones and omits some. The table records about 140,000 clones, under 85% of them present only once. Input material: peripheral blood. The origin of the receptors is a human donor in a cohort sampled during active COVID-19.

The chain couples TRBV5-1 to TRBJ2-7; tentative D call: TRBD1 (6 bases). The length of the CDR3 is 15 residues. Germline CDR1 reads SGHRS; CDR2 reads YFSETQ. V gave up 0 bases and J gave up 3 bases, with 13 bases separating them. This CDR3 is CASSLAGVKDYEQYF. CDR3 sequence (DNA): TGCGCCAGCAGCTTGGCAGGGGTTAAAGACTACGAGCAGTACTTC. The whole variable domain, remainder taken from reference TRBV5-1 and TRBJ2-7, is KAGVTQTPRYLIKTRGQQVTLSCSPISGHRSVSWYQQTPGQGLQFLFEYFSETQRNKGNFPGRFSGRQFSNSRSEMNVSTLELGDSALYLCASSLAGVKDYEQYFGPGTRLTVT.

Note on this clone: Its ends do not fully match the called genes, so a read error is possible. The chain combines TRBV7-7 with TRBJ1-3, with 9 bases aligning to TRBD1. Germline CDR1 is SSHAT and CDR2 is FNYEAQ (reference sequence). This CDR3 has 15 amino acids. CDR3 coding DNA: TGTGCTAGCAGCCAACGACAGGGGGATGGAAACACCATATATTTT. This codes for CASSQRQGDGNTIYF.

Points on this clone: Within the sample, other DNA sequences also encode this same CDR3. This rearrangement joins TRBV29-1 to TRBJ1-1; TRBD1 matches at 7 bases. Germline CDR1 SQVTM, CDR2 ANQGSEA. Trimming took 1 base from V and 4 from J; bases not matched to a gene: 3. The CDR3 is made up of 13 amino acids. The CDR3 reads CSVEGQGSTEAFF. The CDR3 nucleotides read TGCAGCGTTGAAGGACAGGGAAGCACTGAAGCTTTCTTT.

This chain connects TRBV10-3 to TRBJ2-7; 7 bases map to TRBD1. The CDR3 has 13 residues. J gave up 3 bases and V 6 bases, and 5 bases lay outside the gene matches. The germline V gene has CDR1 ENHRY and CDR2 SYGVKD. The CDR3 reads CAISLDRNYEQYF. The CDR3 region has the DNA TGTGCCATCAGCCTGGACAGGAACTACGAGCAGTACTTC.

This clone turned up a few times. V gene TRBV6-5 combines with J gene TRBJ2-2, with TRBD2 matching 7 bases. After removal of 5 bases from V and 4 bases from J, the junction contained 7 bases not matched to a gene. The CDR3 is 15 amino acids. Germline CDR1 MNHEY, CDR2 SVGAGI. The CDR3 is CASSTLWGGTGELFF. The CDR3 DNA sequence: TGTGCCAGCAGTACCCTTTGGGGGGGCACCGGGGAGCTGTTTTTT.

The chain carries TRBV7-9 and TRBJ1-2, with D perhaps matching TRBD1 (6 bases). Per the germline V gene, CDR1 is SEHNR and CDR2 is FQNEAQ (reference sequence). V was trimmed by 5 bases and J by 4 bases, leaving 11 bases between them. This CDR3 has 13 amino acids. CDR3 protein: CASSLQGFYGYTF. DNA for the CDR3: TGTGCCAGCAGCCTACAGGGATTCTATGGCTACACCTTC.

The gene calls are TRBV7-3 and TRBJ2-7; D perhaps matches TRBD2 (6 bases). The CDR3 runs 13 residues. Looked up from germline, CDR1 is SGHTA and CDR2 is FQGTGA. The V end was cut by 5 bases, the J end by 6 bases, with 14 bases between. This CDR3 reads CASSPGQGGEQYF. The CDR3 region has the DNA TGTGCCAGCAGCCCTGGGCAGGGAGGCGAGCAGTACTTC.

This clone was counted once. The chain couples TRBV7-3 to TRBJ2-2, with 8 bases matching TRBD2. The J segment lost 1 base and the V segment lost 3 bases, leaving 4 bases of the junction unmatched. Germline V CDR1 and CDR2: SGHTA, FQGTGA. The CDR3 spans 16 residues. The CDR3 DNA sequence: TGTGCCAGCAGCTTCGCGGGAGGACTGAACACCGGGGAGCTGTTTTTT. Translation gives CASSFAGGLNTGELFF. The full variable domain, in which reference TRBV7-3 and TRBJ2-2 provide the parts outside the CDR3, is GAGVSQTPSNKVTEKGKYVELRCDPISGHTALYWYRQSLGQGPEFLIYFQGTGAADDSGLPNDRFFAVRPEGSVSTLKIQRTERGDSAVYLCASSFAGGLNTGELFFGEGSRLTVL.

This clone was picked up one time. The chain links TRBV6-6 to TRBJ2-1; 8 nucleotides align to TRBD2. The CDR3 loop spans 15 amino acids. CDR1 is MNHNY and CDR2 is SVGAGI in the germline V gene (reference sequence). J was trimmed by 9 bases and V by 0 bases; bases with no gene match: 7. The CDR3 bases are TGTGCCAGCAGTTACTCTCCAGCGGGAGAGGTTGAGCAGTTCTTC. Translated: CASSYSPAGEVEQFF.

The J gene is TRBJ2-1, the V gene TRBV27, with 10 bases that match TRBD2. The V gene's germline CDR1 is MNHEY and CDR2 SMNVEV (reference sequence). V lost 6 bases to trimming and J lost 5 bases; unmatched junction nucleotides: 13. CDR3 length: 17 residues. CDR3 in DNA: TGTGCCAGCAGCGGGGCTAGCGGGAGAGGGAACAACAATGAGCAGTTCTTC. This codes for CASSGASGRGNNNEQFF.

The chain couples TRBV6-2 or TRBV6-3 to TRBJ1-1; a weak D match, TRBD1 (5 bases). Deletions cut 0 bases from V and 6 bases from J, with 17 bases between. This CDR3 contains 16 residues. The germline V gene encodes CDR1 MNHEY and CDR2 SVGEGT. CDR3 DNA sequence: TGTGCCAGCAGTTACTCCGGACGCCAGGGTGGCTCTGAAGCTTTCTTT. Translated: CASSYSGRQGGSEAFF.

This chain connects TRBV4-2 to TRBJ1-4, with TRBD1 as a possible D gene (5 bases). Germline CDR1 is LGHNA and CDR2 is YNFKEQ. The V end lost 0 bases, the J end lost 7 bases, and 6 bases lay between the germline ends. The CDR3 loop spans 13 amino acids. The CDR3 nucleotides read TGTGCCAGCAGCCAAGATAGGGGTGAAAAACTGTTTTTT. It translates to CASSQDRGEKLFF.